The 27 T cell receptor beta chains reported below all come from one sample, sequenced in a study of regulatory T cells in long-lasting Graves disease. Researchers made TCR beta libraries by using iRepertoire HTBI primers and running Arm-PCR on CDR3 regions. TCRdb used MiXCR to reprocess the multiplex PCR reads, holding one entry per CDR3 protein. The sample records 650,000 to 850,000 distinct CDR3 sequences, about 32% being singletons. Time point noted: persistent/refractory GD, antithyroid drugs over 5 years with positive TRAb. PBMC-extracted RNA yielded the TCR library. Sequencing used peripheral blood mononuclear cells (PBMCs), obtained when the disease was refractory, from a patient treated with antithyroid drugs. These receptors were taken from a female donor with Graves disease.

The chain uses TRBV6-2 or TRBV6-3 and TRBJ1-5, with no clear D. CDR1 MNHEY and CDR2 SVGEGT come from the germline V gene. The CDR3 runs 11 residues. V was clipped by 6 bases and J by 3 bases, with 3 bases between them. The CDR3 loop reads CASRVNQPQHF. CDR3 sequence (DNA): TGTGCCAGCAGGGTCAATCAGCCCCAGCATTTT.

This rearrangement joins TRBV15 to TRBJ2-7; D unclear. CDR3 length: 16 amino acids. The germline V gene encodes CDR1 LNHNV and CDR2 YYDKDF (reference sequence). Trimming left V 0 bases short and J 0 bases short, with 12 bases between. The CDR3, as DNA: TGTGCCACCAGCAGAGATCGGGCAAAGAGCTCCTACGAGCAGTACTTC. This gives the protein CATSRDRAKSSYEQYF.

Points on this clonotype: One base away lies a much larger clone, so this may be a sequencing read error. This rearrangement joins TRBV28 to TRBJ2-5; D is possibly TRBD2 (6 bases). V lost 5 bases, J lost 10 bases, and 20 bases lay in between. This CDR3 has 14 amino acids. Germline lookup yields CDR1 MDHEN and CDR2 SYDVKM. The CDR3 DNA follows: TGTGCCAGCAGTCTCGGGACTTCGGTAAAGATCCAGTACTTC. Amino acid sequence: CASSLGTSVKIQYF.

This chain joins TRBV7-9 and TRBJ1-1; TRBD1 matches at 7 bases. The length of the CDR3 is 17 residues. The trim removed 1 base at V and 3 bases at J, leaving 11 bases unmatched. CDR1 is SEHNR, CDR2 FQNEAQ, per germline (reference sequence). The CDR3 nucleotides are TGTGCCAGCAGCTTAGGGACAAACAGGGGTGGTTACACTGAAGCTTTCTTT. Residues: CASSLGTNRGGYTEAFF.

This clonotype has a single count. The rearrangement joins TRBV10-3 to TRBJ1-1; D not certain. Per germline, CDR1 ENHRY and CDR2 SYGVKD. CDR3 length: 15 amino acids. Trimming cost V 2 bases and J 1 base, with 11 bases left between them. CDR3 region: CAISEEAEANTEAFF. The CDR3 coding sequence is TGTGCCATCAGTGAGGAGGCAGAGGCGAACACTGAAGCTTTCTTT.

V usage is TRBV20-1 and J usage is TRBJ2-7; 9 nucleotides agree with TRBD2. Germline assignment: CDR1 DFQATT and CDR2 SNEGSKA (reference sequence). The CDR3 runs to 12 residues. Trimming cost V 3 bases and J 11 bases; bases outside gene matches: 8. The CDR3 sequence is CSASEGIAGEYF. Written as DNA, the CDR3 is TGCAGTGCTAGCGAGGGGATAGCGGGAGAGTACTTC.

DNA of the CDR3: TGTGCCAGCAGCCAAGGGTCCCTGGGGAATTCACCCCTCCACTTT. Its translation: CASSQGSLGNSPLHF. The J gene is TRBJ1-6, the V gene TRBV28; D not resolved. CDR3 length: 15 residues. CDR1 and CDR2 from the germline V gene are MDHEN and SYDVKM. Trimming cost V 6 bases and J 7 bases, with 16 bases left between them.

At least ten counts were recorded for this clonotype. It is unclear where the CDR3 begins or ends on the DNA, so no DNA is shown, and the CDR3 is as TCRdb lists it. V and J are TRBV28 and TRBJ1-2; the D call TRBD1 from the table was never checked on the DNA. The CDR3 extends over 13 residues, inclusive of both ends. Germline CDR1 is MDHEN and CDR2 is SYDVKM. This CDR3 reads CASSTSDTLQYTF.

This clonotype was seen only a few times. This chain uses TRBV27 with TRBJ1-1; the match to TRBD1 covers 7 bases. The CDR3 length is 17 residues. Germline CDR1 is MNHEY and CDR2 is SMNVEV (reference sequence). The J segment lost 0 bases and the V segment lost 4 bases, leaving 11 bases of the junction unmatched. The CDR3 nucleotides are TGTGCCAGCAGTTCCCTCAGTCCCCAGGGGGTGAACACTGAAGCTTTCTTT. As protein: CASSSLSPQGVNTEAFF.

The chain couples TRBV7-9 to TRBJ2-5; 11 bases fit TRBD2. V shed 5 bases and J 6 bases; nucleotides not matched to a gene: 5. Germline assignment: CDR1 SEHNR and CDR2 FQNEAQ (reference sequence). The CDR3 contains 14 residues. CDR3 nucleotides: TGTGCCAGCAGCCAGGGGACTAGCGGAAAGACCCAGTACTTC. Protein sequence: CASSQGTSGKTQYF.

CDR3 nucleotides: TGTGCCAGTAGAGTAGCGGGAGGAAGATACGAGCAGTACTTC. It specifies CASRVAGGRYEQYF. The chain is built from TRBV19 and TRBJ2-7, with 10 bases matching TRBD2. J gave up 4 bases and V 6 bases, and 6 bases lay outside the gene matches. CDR3 length: 14 residues. Germline CDR1 is LNHDA and CDR2 is SQIVND (reference sequence).

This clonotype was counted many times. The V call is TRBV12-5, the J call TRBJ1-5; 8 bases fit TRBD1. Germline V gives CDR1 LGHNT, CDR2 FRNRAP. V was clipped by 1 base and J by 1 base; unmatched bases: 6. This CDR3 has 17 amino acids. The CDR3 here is CASGLAQGGLSNQPQHF. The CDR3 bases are TGTGCTAGTGGTTTGGCACAGGGGGGCTTAAGCAATCAGCCCCAGCATTTT.

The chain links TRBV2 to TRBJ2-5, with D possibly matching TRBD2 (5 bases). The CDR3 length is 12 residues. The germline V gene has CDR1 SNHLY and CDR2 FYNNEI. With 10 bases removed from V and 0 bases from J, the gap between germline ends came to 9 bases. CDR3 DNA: TGTGCCATCGCCGGGGACCAAGAGACCCAGTACTTC. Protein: CAIAGDQETQYF.

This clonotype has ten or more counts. The CDR3 here is CASSLFQGVGTEAFF. CDR3 DNA: TGTGCCAGCAGTCTCTTCCAGGGGGTTGGGACTGAAGCTTTCTTT. The chain uses TRBV6-1 and TRBJ1-1; 7 bases line up with TRBD1. Germline CDR1 is MNHNS and CDR2 is SASEGT. Germline trimming cut 5 bases from V and 5 bases from J; bases unmatched to any gene: 11. The CDR3 sequence is 15 residues long.

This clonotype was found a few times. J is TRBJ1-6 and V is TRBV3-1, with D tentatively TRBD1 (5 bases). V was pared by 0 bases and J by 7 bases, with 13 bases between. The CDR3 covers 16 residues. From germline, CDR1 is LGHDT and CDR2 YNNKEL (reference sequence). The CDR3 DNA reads TGTGCCAGCAGCCAAGATGAGCAGGGTTCGAATTCACCCCTCCACTTT. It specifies CASSQDEQGSNSPLHF.

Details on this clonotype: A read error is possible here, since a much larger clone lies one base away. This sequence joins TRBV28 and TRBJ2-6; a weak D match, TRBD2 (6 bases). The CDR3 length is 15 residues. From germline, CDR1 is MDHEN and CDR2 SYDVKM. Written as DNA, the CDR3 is TGTACCAGCTACCCCCGGGGGTCTGGGGCCAACGTCCTGACTTTC. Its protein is CTSYPRGSGANVLTF.

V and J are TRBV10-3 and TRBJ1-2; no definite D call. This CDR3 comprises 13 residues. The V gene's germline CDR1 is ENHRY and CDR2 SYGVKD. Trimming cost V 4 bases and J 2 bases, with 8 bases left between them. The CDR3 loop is CAISVTRNYGYTF. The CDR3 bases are TGTGCCATCAGTGTAACCAGAAACTATGGCTACACCTTC.

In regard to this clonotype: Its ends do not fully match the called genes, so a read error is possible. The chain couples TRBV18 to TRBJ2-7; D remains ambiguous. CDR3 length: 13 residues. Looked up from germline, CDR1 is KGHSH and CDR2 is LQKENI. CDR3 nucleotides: TGTGCCGGCTCACCGTCTAGCTCCTACGAGCAGTACTTC. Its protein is CAGSPSSSYEQYF.

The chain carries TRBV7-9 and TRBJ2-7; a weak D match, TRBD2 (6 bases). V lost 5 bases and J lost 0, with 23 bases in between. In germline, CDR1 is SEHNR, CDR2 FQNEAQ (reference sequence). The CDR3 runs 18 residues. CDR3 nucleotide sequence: TGTGCCAGCAGCCACAAAATAGCGGTCGACAGTCCCTCCTACGAGCAGTACTTC. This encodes CASSHKIAVDSPSYEQYF.

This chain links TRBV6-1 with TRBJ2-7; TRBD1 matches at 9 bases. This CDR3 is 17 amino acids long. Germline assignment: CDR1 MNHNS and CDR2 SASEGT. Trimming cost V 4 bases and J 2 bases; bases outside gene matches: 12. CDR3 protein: CASSGGTGSHTTYEQYF. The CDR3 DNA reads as TGTGCCAGCAGTGGGGGGACAGGGTCCCACACTACCTACGAGCAGTACTTC.

The CDR3 nucleotides are TGTGCCATCAGTGGGAGGGCAGGGCCCTACGAGCAGTACTTC. Its translation: CAISGRAGPYEQYF. V usage is TRBV10-3 and J usage is TRBJ2-7; tentatively, D is TRBD2 (6 bases). Trimming stripped 4 bases from V and 2 bases from J, with 12 bases between. The CDR3 length is 14 residues. CDR1 ENHRY and CDR2 SYGVKD come from the germline V gene.

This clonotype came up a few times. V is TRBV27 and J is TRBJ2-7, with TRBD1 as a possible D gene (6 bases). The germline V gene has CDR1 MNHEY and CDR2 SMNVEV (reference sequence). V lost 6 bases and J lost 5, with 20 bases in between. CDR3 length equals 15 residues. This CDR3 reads CASSPGATGNHEQYF. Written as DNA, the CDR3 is TGTGCCAGCAGCCCTGGTGCTACAGGGAACCACGAGCAGTACTTC.

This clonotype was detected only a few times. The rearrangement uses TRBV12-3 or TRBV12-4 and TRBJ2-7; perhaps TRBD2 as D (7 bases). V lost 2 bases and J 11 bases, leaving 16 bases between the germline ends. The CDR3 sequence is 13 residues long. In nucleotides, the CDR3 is TGTGCCAGCAGTTTAAGGGGGGGCGGGCGGAAGTACTTC. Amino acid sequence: CASSLRGGGRKYF.

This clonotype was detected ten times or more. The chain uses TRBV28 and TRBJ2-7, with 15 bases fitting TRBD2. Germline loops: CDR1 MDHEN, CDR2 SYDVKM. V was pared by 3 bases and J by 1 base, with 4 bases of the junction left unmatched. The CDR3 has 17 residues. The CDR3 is CASSFRTSGRGSYEQYF. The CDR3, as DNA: TGTGCCAGCAGTTTCCGGACTAGCGGGAGGGGGTCCTACGAGCAGTACTTC.

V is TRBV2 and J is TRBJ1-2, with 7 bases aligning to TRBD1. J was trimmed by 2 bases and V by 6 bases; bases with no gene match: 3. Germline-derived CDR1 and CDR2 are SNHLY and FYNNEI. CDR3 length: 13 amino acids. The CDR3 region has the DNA TGTGCCAGCAGGGGCAGGGGGAACTATGGCTACACCTTC. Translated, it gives CASRGRGNYGYTF.

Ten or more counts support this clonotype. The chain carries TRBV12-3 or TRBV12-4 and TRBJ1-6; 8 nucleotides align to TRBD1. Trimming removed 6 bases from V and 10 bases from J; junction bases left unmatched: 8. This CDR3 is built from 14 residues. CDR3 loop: CASSRTGSFSPLHF. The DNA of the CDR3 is TGTGCCAGCAGCCGGACAGGGTCTTTCTCACCCCTCCACTTT.

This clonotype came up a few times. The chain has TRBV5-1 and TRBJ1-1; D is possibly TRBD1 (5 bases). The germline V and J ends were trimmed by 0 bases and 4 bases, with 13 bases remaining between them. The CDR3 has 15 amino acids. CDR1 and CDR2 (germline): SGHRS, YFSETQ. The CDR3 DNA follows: TGCGCCAGCAGCTTGGAGACGGGGCTGAGCACTGAAGCTTTCTTT. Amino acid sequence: CASSLETGLSTEAFF.